This record looks at one T cell receptor (beta chain) sequence and its context. This clonotype was observed many times. The antigen it recognizes is unknown. No per-base quality is available; no much larger clone lies one base away. Stable Graves' hyperthyroidism was defined as no progression to ophthalmopathy during 18 months of follow-up. Hyperthyroidism patients were newly diagnosed, had a disease duration of under 2 months, and were aged 18 to 65 years. Exclusion was applied to patients with uncontrolled infections, other autoimmune diseases, pregnancy or lactation. Diagnoses were based on clinical symptoms, serum thyroxine and TRAb, thyroid ultrasound and orbital computed tomography. Ficoll-Paque density gradient centrifugation was used to isolate PBMCs from around 10 ml of fresh peripheral blood. Trizol reagent was used to extract total RNA, and RNA quality was then checked on an Agilent 2100 Bioanalyzer.

The sample belongs to a study of T cells in Graves' hyperthyroidism and ophthalmopathy (dated by TCRdb to the late 2010s). At the level of the whole study: Peripheral blood samples were taken at initial diagnosis, before any treatment was given. TCR V-J signatures able to tell the groups apart were searched for in a discovery cohort of around 95 patients, of whom under 45 had Graves' ophthalmopathy and about 55 had stable Graves' hyperthyroidism. According to the paper, TCR Vbeta CDR3 sequencing was carried out on over 130 peripheral blood samples, which came from over 40 ophthalmopathy, under 85 hyperthyroidism and approximately 17 progressor patients. An independent validation cohort of about 19 hyperthyroidism patients and about 15 patients who later progressed to ophthalmopathy tested prospective prediction of ophthalmopathy. Once sampling was done, hyperthyroidism patients were given methimazole at a starting dose of 30 mg daily, whereas ophthalmopathy patients were given high-dose intravenous methylprednisolone. For training and testing, the 100 or so patients in the discovery cohort were randomly divided in a 7:3 ratio. The study also compared thyroid tissue and blood T-cell repertoires from 5 to 7 Graves' hyperthyroidism patients. General conclusions and limits of the study: Most expanded thyroid clonotypes (frequency above 0.001) were also detected in blood, a finding suggesting that blood repertoires may reflect thyroid immune responses. No statistical method was used to fix the sample size in advance, and group allocation was not hidden from the investigators. In validation, progression to ophthalmopathy was predicted by the model with roughly 71% sensitivity and 72% to 85% specificity, a median of approximately 6.5 months before onset. Ophthalmopathy was separated from stable hyperthyroidism by a 13 V-J signature model, with around 88% sensitivity and approximately 84% specificity obtained in cross-validation and 80%/75% obtained in testing.

Amplification of TCR beta CDR3 regions was carried out from RNA transcripts. The first round of RT-PCR for the TCR CDR3 was performed with the HTBI primer set and the Qiagen OneStep RT-PCR kit. A second multiplex PCR round built the libraries, followed by size selection and purification. Sequencing of the libraries was done on an Illumina HiSeq2000 using paired-end 100 bp reads. For the original study's pipeline: SOAPnuke was used to process the raw data, with reads discarded if the reads contained adapters or uncalled bases, had a mean Phred below 15, or lacked an exact constant-primer or identifier match. COPE v1.2.5 was used to merge high-quality paired reads, and clonotypes were defined as unique nucleotide sequences. Clonotypes were aligned to IMGT TRBV, TRBD and TRBJ reference segments using MiTCR v1.1. The analysis included only V-J combinations with a frequency above 0.0001, which together covered approximately 99% of the repertoires. A TCS score was defined as the ratio of F50 (clonal expansion) to E x V (chaos), with BLOSUM62-based TCRdist applied between CDR3 peptides within each V-J. Welch's t-statistics and random forest reduced some 510 V-J features to roughly 13, which were used in a naive Bayes classifier (R e1071). Thyroid-blood repertoire similarity was quantified with the Morisita-Horn index. TCRdb applied fastp at Q25 and MiXCR to the public reads, then kept only in-frame beta chains. When rows share a CDR3 protein, they turn into one entry using the most common DNA and genes. The authors' filters were not applied to this entry. The sample records around 800,000 distinct CDR3 sequences, around 38% of which are singletons. The ten most abundant clones make up roughly 8.3% of the sample.

Including the terminal cysteine and phenylalanine, the CDR3 comprises 14 residues. Kept here is only the CDR3 DNA, which spans 42 bases and is read in frame from base 1. The CDR1 and CDR2 encoded by the germline V gene are SGHRS and YFSETQ. Trimming takes 0 bases off V and 4 bases off J; junction bases not matched to a gene: 3. Material: blood. The chain is assembled from TRBV5-1 and TRBJ1-2, with TRBD1 matching 7 junction bases. The sequence was collected from a man younger than 30 with Graves' hyperthyroidism. The sequenced DNA: TGCGCCAGCAGCTTGGCCTCAGGGGGCTATGGCTACACCTTC. This is translated as CASSLASGGYGYTF.